This T cell receptor beta chain was identified in a study of response to subunit inactivated influenza vaccine. Study-wide results and limits: Authors suggested each seasonal flu vaccination may recruit only limited numbers of new T cells.

TCRdb itself ran the RT-PCR reads through MiXCR, one entry per CDR3 protein. The top ten hold 7.6% of the sample, which has about 650,000 distinct CDR3 sequences, around 13% seen once. This clonotype has a count of ten or more. What it binds is not known. The germline CDR1 and CDR2 sequences are MDHEN and SYDVKM. V lost 6 bases and J lost 12, with 20 bases in between. The length of the CDR3 is 13 residues. The clonotype originates from a middle-aged man who received an inactivated influenza vaccine. The specimen comprised PBMCs from blood, sampled 14 to 15 days before vaccination. The chain links TRBV28 to TRBJ1-2, with D possibly TRBD1 on 5 matching bases. The CDR3 here is CASSRDGTMANTF. CDR3 DNA sequence: TGTGCCAGCAGCCGGGACGGGACTATGGCTAACACCTTC.